The clone carrying this T cell receptor (beta chain) was seen repeatedly, ten times or more. Germline loops: CDR1 SEHNR, CDR2 FQNEAQ (reference sequence). This CDR3 has 15 residues. V gave up 3 bases and J gave up 7 bases, with 13 bases separating them. The data were taken from a study of T-cell reconstitution after alpha-beta-depleted transplantation in children. During its preparation, the TCRbeta library received unique molecular identifiers. MiXCR was run by TCRdb on the PCR reads, yielding one entry per CDR3 protein. The sample lists some 640,000 distinct CDR3 sequences; approximately 16% were seen once.

This receptor was identified in a human donor who donated a stem cell graft to a child with acute myeloid leukemia. The chain couples TRBV7-9 to TRBJ1-6, with D maybe TRBD1 (5 bases). Specimen: PBMCs from the stem cell graft donor, collected from the stem cell graft. The CDR3 DNA reads TGTGCCAGCAGCTTTGGGAAGCCAGGGAATTCACCCCTCCACTTT. It specifies CASSFGKPGNSPLHF.